These T cell receptor beta chains were read from a single sample in a study of shared clonotypes between healthy human individuals. TCRdb keeps only in-frame clones here, not all; method: immunoSEQ multiplex PCR. The table has over 2,000,000 clones, around 93% seen once. The specimen sequenced was naive CD8+ T cells from PBMCs. Every receptor here comes from a man between 18 and 35 years old in good health. Some clones in this sample may be carry-over from other donors' samples. Both conserved end residues are part of each CDR3. Fields, in order: V gene, J gene, clone size, D gene, CDR3 DNA, CDR3 protein. A D gene is named only where the DNA matches it firmly. A row's size may be missing; if present it is once, few, many or a size class.

v_call: TRBV9; j_call: TRBJ1-2; clone_size: .; d_call: .; cdr3_nt: TGTGCCAGCACCAAACCGGGGGGGCGAGAAGGCTACACCTTC; cdr3_aa: CASTKPGGREGYTF
v_call: TRBV29-1; j_call: TRBJ1-1; clone_size: .; d_call: TRBD1; cdr3_nt: TGCAGCGTTGAAATTCAGGGGGTAACTGAAGCTTTCTTT; cdr3_aa: CSVEIQGVTEAFF
v_call: TRBV7-9; j_call: TRBJ2-3; clone_size: .; d_call: TRBD2; cdr3_nt: TGTGCCAGCAGCTTAGTAGCGGGAGGAGGGGATACGCAGTATTTT; cdr3_aa: CASSLVAGGGDTQYF
v_call: TRBV7-8; j_call: TRBJ2-3; clone_size: .; d_call: TRBD2; cdr3_nt: TGTGCCAGCAGCTTCACTAGCGCCAGCACAGATACGCAGTATTTT; cdr3_aa: CASSFTSASTDTQYF
v_call: TRBV6-5; j_call: TRBJ1-1; clone_size: .; d_call: .; cdr3_nt: TGTGCCAGCAGTACTACTCTGAACACTGAAGCTTTCTTT; cdr3_aa: CASSTTLNTEAFF
v_call: TRBV14; j_call: TRBJ2-1; clone_size: .; d_call: .; cdr3_nt: TGTGCCAGCAGCCAAGACCGCGGCCGTTCCTCCTACAATGAGCAGTTCTTC; cdr3_aa: CASSQDRGRSSYNEQFF
v_call: TRBV7-9; j_call: TRBJ2-1; clone_size: .; d_call: TRBD1; cdr3_nt: TGTGCTCTGTGGGCAGGGGGATACAATGAGCAGTTCTTC; cdr3_aa: CALWAGGYNEQFF
v_call: TRBV5-1; j_call: TRBJ1-1; clone_size: few; d_call: .; cdr3_nt: TGCGCCAGCAGCTTGGAAAGGGTGAGCACTGAAGCTTTCTTT; cdr3_aa: CASSLERVSTEAFF
v_call: TRBV28; j_call: TRBJ2-3; clone_size: .; d_call: TRBD1; cdr3_nt: TGTGCCAGCAGGACCGGGACAGCCTCGACAGATACGCAGTATTTT; cdr3_aa: CASRTGTASTDTQYF
v_call: TRBV7-9; j_call: TRBJ2-3; clone_size: .; d_call: TRBD2; cdr3_nt: TGTGCCAGCAGCACTGCGTGGGTAGCGGGGGACACAGATACGCAGTATTTT; cdr3_aa: CASSTAWVAGDTDTQYF
v_call: TRBV4-3; j_call: TRBJ2-7; clone_size: once; d_call: .; cdr3_nt: TGCGCCAGCAGCCAAGGTCGGGCGGGAACTTACGAGCAGTACTTC; cdr3_aa: CASSQGRAGTYEQYF
v_call: TRBV7-9; j_call: TRBJ2-7; clone_size: .; d_call: .; cdr3_nt: TGTGCCAGCAGCTATGCTTACGAGCAGTACTTC; cdr3_aa: CASSYAYEQYF
v_call: TRBV21-1; j_call: TRBJ1-5; clone_size: .; d_call: .; cdr3_nt: TGTGCCAGCAGCCTTGGCAATCAGCCCCAGCATTTT; cdr3_aa: CASSLGNQPQHF
v_call: TRBV6-1; j_call: TRBJ2-3; clone_size: .; d_call: .; cdr3_nt: TGTGCCAGCAGTGATAGGGACCTCACAGATACGCAGTATTTT; cdr3_aa: CASSDRDLTDTQYF
v_call: TRBV11-2; j_call: TRBJ2-1; clone_size: .; d_call: .; cdr3_nt: TGTGCCAGCAGCCTCTCAAAAACCGGACGGAGCTCCTACAATGAGCAGTTCTTC; cdr3_aa: CASSLSKTGRSSYNEQFF
v_call: TRBV19; j_call: TRBJ1-5; clone_size: .; d_call: TRBD1; cdr3_nt: TGTGCCAGTAGTCCCGGGACAGAGTATCAGCCCCAGCATTTT; cdr3_aa: CASSPGTEYQPQHF
v_call: TRBV6-1; j_call: TRBJ2-4; clone_size: once; d_call: .; cdr3_nt: TGTGCCAGTAGAGATAACATTCAGTACTTC; cdr3_aa: CASRDNIQYF
v_call: TRBV19; j_call: TRBJ1-1; clone_size: .; d_call: .; cdr3_nt: TGTGCCAGTAGTATACCTGCCACTGAAGCTTTCTTT; cdr3_aa: CASSIPATEAFF
v_call: TRBV27; j_call: TRBJ1-1; clone_size: .; d_call: .; cdr3_nt: TGTGCCAGCAGTTTATCCGCAGGTGGATACACTGAAGCTTTCTTT; cdr3_aa: CASSLSAGGYTEAFF
v_call: TRBV9; j_call: TRBJ2-7; clone_size: .; d_call: TRBD2; cdr3_nt: TGTGCCAGCAGCGTAACCCCGGAGGGGCGGGAGTCGAACGAGCAGTACTTC; cdr3_aa: CASSVTPEGRESNEQYF
v_call: TRBV9; j_call: TRBJ2-1; clone_size: .; d_call: TRBD1; cdr3_nt: TGTGCCAGCAGCGCGGACAGGGGGCCAGAGCAGTTCTTC; cdr3_aa: CASSADRGPEQFF
v_call: TRBV6-1; j_call: TRBJ2-1; clone_size: .; d_call: TRBD1; cdr3_nt: TGTGCCAGCAGTCTACAGGGGGCCTCCTACAATGAGCAGTTCTTC; cdr3_aa: CASSLQGASYNEQFF
v_call: TRBV11-1; j_call: TRBJ2-5; clone_size: .; d_call: .; cdr3_nt: TGTGCCAGCAGCTTAGACTTCGAGGGCAACCAAGAGACCCAGTACTTC; cdr3_aa: CASSLDFEGNQETQYF
v_call: TRBV11-2; j_call: TRBJ2-7; clone_size: .; d_call: TRBD2; cdr3_nt: TGTGCCAGCAGCCCACTTCGACTAGCGGGAGTTAAGTACGAGCAGTACTTC; cdr3_aa: CASSPLRLAGVKYEQYF
v_call: TRBV7-8; j_call: TRBJ1-2; clone_size: .; d_call: .; cdr3_nt: TGTGCCAGCAGCTTAGCCGGTCGAGCTAACTATGGCTACACCTTC; cdr3_aa: CASSLAGRANYGYTF
v_call: TRBV27; j_call: TRBJ2-7; clone_size: .; d_call: TRBD1; cdr3_nt: TGTGCCAGCAGTTTGGGGGTACAGGGGCCCCCCTACGAGCAGTACTTC; cdr3_aa: CASSLGVQGPPYEQYF
v_call: TRBV19; j_call: TRBJ2-3; clone_size: .; d_call: TRBD1; cdr3_nt: TGTGCCAGTAGTAGATACCGGGACAGACTCACAGATACGCAGTATTTT; cdr3_aa: CASSRYRDRLTDTQYF
v_call: TRBV5-6; j_call: TRBJ2-3; clone_size: once; d_call: .; cdr3_nt: TGTGCCAGCAGCCCCGGGGCGTTAACTAGCACAGATACGCAGTATTTT; cdr3_aa: CASSPGALTSTDTQYF
v_call: TRBV13; j_call: TRBJ2-7; clone_size: .; d_call: .; cdr3_nt: TGTGCCAGCAGCTTCCGCTCCTACGAGCAGTACTTC; cdr3_aa: CASSFRSYEQYF
v_call: TRBV19; j_call: TRBJ2-7; clone_size: .; d_call: .; cdr3_nt: TGTGCCAGTGCCGTCATGCAGGGCTACGAGCAGTACTTC; cdr3_aa: CASAVMQGYEQYF
v_call: TRBV6-1; j_call: TRBJ1-2; clone_size: .; d_call: .; cdr3_nt: TGTGCCAGCACAATGCTGATAGGGAACTATGGCTACACCTTC; cdr3_aa: CASTMLIGNYGYTF
v_call: TRBV25-1; j_call: TRBJ2-7; clone_size: once; d_call: .; cdr3_nt: TGTGCCAGCAGTGAAGAGGGGGAGAACTACGAGCAGTACTTC; cdr3_aa: CASSEEGENYEQYF
v_call: TRBV9; j_call: TRBJ1-2; clone_size: once; d_call: TRBD1; cdr3_nt: TGTGCCAGCAGCGTAGAAGGGGGCACAAGGGATGGCTACACCTTC; cdr3_aa: CASSVEGGTRDGYTF
v_call: TRBV7-6; j_call: TRBJ1-5; clone_size: .; d_call: .; cdr3_nt: TGTGCCAGCAGCTCCGCTCCGAGCCCGGGAGGCAATCAGCCCCAGCATTTT; cdr3_aa: CASSSAPSPGGNQPQHF
v_call: TRBV5-6; j_call: TRBJ2-5; clone_size: .; d_call: TRBD1; cdr3_nt: TGTGCCAGCAGCTTGGCGGCCAGGGGGATTGGAGAGACCCAGTACTTC; cdr3_aa: CASSLAARGIGETQYF
v_call: TRBV29-1; j_call: TRBJ1-2; clone_size: .; d_call: TRBD1; cdr3_nt: TGCAGCGTTAACAGGGGATATGGCTACACCTTC; cdr3_aa: CSVNRGYGYTF
v_call: TRBV27; j_call: TRBJ2-7; clone_size: .; d_call: .; cdr3_nt: TGTGCCAGCAGTTCCTATGGCGACGAGCAGTACTTC; cdr3_aa: CASSSYGDEQYF
v_call: TRBV7-9; j_call: TRBJ2-7; clone_size: .; d_call: TRBD1; cdr3_nt: TGTGCCAGCAGCGAAAAACAGGGGGACGAGCAGTACTTC; cdr3_aa: CASSEKQGDEQYF
v_call: TRBV5-1; j_call: TRBJ1-1; clone_size: .; d_call: TRBD1; cdr3_nt: TGCGCCAGCAGCTTGTGGACAGGGGGCCAAGAAGCTTTCTTT; cdr3_aa: CASSLWTGGQEAFF
v_call: TRBV14; j_call: TRBJ2-7; clone_size: .; d_call: TRBD2; cdr3_nt: TGTGCCAGCAGCCAAGAGATCCGGGGGGGGACCTACGAGCAGTACTTC; cdr3_aa: CASSQEIRGGTYEQYF
v_call: TRBV28; j_call: TRBJ1-1; clone_size: .; d_call: .; cdr3_nt: TGTGCCAGCAGTTTGTACGGATATAGGGCGAACACTGAAGCTTTCTTT; cdr3_aa: CASSLYGYRANTEAFF
v_call: TRBV9; j_call: TRBJ2-2; clone_size: .; d_call: TRBD1; cdr3_nt: TGTGCCAGCAGCGCAGACAGGGGGCGCGGGGAGCTGTTTTTT; cdr3_aa: CASSADRGRGELFF
v_call: TRBV6-1; j_call: TRBJ2-7; clone_size: .; d_call: .; cdr3_nt: TGTGCCAGCAGTGACACGAGCTACGAGCAGTACTTC; cdr3_aa: CASSDTSYEQYF
v_call: TRBV7-9; j_call: TRBJ2-7; clone_size: .; d_call: .; cdr3_nt: TGTGCCAGCAGCCCTGGAAGCTACGAGCAGTACTTC; cdr3_aa: CASSPGSYEQYF